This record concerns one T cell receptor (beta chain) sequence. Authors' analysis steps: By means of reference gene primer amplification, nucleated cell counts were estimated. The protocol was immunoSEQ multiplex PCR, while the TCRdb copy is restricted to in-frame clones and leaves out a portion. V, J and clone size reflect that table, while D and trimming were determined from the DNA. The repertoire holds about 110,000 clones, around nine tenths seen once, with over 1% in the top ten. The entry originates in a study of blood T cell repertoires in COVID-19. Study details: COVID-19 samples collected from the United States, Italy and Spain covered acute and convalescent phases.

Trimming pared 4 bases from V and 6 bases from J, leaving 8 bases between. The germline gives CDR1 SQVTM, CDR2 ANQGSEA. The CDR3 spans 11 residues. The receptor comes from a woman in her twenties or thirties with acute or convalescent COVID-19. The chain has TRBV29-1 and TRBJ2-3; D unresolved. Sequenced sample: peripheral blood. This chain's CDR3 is CSVVLGDTQYF. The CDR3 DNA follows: TGCAGCGTTGTCTTGGGCGATACGCAGTATTTT.